A single sample is the source of the 5 T cell receptor beta chains below, sequenced in a study of CD8+ T cells in alopecia areata. Treatment reported: oral pan-JAK inhibitor, 5-10 mg twice daily. RNA extraction was followed by reverse transcription into cDNA, which acted as the sequencing template. Some clones are missing from TCRdb's copy, which holds only in-frame ones; the method was immunoSEQ multiplex PCR. Seen here are about 210,000 clones, approximately 65% observed once, and the top ten hold over 1%. The sample was CD4+ T cells sorted from blood, taken between weeks 43 and 45, from a patient treated with tofacitinib. The receptor source for this set is a human donor with alopecia areata.

The rearrangement joins TRBV25-1 to TRBJ1-5; D may be TRBD1 (6 bases). Between the trimmed V and J ends, which lost 5 bases and 1 base, there was a span of 9 bases. This CDR3 is built from 14 residues. Germline-derived CDR1 and CDR2 are MGHDK and SYGVNS. This CDR3 reads CASSYRDSNQPQHF. The CDR3 coding sequence is TGTGCCAGCAGTTACAGGGACAGCAATCAGCCCCAGCATTTT.

The chain links TRBV7-9 to TRBJ2-1; either TRBD1 or TRBD2 may supply D (6 bases each). Trimming took off 1 base at V and 4 bases at J, with 17 bases between the two ends. Looked up from germline, CDR1 is SEHNR and CDR2 is FQNEAQ (reference sequence). CDR3 length: 17 residues. For the CDR3, the DNA is TGTGCCAGCAGCTTAGGGGGAGGTGGGGGCGCTTACAATGAGCAGTTCTTC. This sequence encodes CASSLGGGGGAYNEQFF. Based on the CDR3 plus reference TRBV7-9 and TRBJ2-1, the full variable domain is DTGVSQNPRHKITKRGQNVTFRCDPISEHNRLYWYRQTLGQGPEFLTYFQNEAQLEKSRLLSDRFSAERPKGSFSTLEIQRTEQGDSAMYLCASSLGGGGGAYNEQFFGPGTRLTVL.

The V and J genes are TRBV29-1 and TRBJ1-3; D gene ambiguous. The CDR3 covers 14 residues. V shed 0 bases and J shed 9 bases, with 15 bases lying between them. Germline loops: CDR1 SQVTM, CDR2 ANQGSEA. The CDR3 here is CSVEDIASKGTIYF. CDR3 DNA: TGCAGCGTTGAAGATATCGCATCGAAGGGCACCATATATTTT.

This chain connects TRBV5-1 to TRBJ1-1, with 8 bases matching TRBD1. Losses at the gene ends were 6 bases for V and 2 bases for J; bases not matched to a gene: 6. The germline V gene encodes CDR1 SGHRS and CDR2 YFSETQ. CDR3 length equals 14 residues. The CDR3 loop reads CASTGQGFNTEAFF. The CDR3, as DNA: TGCGCCAGCACCGGACAGGGTTTTAACACTGAAGCTTTCTTT.

The chain has TRBV2 and TRBJ1-5; D is possibly TRBD1 (6 bases). This CDR3 region has 15 residues. Germline assignment: CDR1 SNHLY and CDR2 FYNNEI. V lost 9 bases and J lost 3, with 18 bases in between. The CDR3 loop reads CASDISGTPNQPQHF. In DNA, the CDR3 is TGTGCCAGTGACATTTCCGGGACACCCAATCAGCCCCAGCATTTT. The whole variable domain, filled in from reference TRBV2 and TRBJ1-5, reads EPEVTQTPSHQVTQMGQEVILRCVPISNHLYFYWYRQILGQKVEFLVSFYNNEISEKSEIFDDQFSVERPDGSNFTLKIRSTKLEDSAMYFCASDISGTPNQPQHFGDGTRLSIL.